This T cell receptor (beta chain) was retrieved from a study of cytomegalovirus exposure and HLA in healthy donors. V dropped 5 bases and J dropped 4; count of bases not matched to a gene: 6. This CDR3 comprises 15 residues. Germline V CDR1 and CDR2: SGHTA, FQGNSA. With 60 Vbeta and 13 Jbeta primers, the PCR was carried out. Generated by immunoSEQ multiplex PCR, the TCRdb table keeps only in-frame clones and is missing some. This sample has some 91,000 clones, with about 76% found just once. Findings and limits, study-wide: The study had only CMV serostatus as immune exposure information.

On this clone itself: Its target is not known.

The chain joins TRBV7-2 to TRBJ2-5; 11 nucleotides line up with TRBD1. The sample taken for sequencing was PBMCs. The origin of this receptor is a man in his forties in good health and CMV-seropositive. The DNA for the CDR3 is TGTGCCAGCAGCGCAACCGGGACAGGGGGAGAGACCCAGTACTTC. This encodes CASSATGTGGETQYF.